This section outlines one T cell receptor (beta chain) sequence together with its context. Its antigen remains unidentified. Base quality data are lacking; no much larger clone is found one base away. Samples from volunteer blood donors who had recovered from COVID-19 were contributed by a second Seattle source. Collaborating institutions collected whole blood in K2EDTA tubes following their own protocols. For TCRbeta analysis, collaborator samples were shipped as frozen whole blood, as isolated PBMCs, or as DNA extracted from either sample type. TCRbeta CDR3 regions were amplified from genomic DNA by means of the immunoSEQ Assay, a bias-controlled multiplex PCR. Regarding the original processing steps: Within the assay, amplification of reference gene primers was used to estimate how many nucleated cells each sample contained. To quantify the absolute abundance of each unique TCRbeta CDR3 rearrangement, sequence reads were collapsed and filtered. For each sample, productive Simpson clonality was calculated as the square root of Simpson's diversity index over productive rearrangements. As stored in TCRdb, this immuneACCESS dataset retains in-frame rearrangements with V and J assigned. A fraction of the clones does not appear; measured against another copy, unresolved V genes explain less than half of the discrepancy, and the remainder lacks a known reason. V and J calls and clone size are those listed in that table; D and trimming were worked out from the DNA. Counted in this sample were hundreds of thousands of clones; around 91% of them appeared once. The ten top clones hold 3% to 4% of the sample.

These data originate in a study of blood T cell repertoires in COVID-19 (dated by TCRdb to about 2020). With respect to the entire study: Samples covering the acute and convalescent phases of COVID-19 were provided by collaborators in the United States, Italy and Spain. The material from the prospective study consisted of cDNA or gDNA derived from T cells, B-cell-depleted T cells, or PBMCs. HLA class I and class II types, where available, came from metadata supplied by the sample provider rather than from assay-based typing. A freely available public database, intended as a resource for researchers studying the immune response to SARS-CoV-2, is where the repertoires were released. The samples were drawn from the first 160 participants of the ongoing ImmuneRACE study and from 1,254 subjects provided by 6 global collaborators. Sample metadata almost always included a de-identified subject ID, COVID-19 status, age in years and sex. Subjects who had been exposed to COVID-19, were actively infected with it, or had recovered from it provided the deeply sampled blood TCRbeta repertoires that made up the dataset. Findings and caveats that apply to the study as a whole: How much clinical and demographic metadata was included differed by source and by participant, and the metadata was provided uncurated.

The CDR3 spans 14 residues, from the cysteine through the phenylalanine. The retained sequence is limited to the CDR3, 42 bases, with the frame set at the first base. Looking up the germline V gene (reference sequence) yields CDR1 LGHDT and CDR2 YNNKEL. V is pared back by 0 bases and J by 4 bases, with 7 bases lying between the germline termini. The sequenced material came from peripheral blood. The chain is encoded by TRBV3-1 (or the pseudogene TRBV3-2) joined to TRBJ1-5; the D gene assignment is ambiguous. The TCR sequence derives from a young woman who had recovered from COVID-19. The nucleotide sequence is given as TGTGCCAGCAGCCAAGATTGGACTAATCAGCCCCAGCATTTT. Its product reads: CASSQDWTNQPQHF.